A selection of T cell receptor beta chains follows, all from one sample in a study of post-analysis software for immune sequencing data. MiXCR was run by TCRdb on the PCR reads, yielding one entry per CDR3 protein. The table records some 160,000 distinct CDR3 sequences, around 36% of them present only once. The sample in question was blood, obtained after autologous hematopoietic stem cell transplantation. Every receptor here comes from a girl between 5 and 17 years old with multiple sclerosis. CDR3s include the opening cysteine and the closing phenylalanine or tryptophan. D genes are given only for firm matches. Size is stated for part of the rows, as once, few or many counts, or as a class when the clone is expanded.

TRBJ1-5,.,TRBV18,few,TGTGCCAGCTCACCAGGCAGGGGTCTTTACCAGCCCCAGCATTTT,CASSPGRGLYQPQHF
TRBJ1-2,.,TRBV27,.,TGTGCCAGCAGTTTATCGAGGGAGAACTATGGCTACACCTTC,CASSLSRENYGYTF
TRBJ2-1,.,TRBV20-1,.,TGCAGTGCTAGAGTTGTAGGGTTTGGGCAGTTCTTC,CSARVVGFGQFF
TRBJ2-5,.,TRBV4-1,few,TGCGCCAGCAGCCAACACCTCAGGGAGTCAGGGGAGACCCAGTACTTC,CASSQHLRESGETQYF
TRBJ2-5,TRBD1,TRBV28,.,TGTGCCAGCAGTAAAAGGGACAGGGCAGGGGAGACCCAGTACTTC,CASSKRDRAGETQYF
TRBJ1-1,.,TRBV18,.,TGTGCCAGCTCACCGGCCTCCAGCCGATCGAACACTGAAGCTTTCTTT,CASSPASSRSNTEAFF
TRBJ2-3,TRBD2,TRBV25-1,few,TGTGCCAGCAGTGAAACGGCGGGAGGGAGGTCAGATACGCAGTATTTT,CASSETAGGRSDTQYF
TRBJ2-5,TRBD2,TRBV7-2,many,TGTGCCAGCAGCTTGGTGCTAGCGGGAGCCCCAGAGACCCAGTACTTC,CASSLVLAGAPETQYF
TRBJ1-1,.,TRBV4-2,.,TGTGCCAGCAGCCAAGTTTTAAGTGTGAACACTGAAGCTTTCTTT,CASSQVLSVNTEAFF
TRBJ2-7,TRBD2,TRBV28,few,TGTGCCAGCAGTCCCACCCGGGACTATCAATACGAGCAGTACTTC,CASSPTRDYQYEQYF
TRBJ1-5,.,TRBV4-1,few,TGCGCCAGCAGCCGACAGGCGTCTGCTAATCAGCCCCAGCATTTT,CASSRQASANQPQHF
TRBJ2-3,.,TRBV7-3,.,TGTGCCAGCAGCTGGGGGGACGTTGGCACAGATACGCAGTATTTT,CASSWGDVGTDTQYF
TRBJ1-1,.,TRBV12-3/TRBV12-4,.,TGTGCCAGCAGTAAACAGGATTGGGACATGAACACTGAAGCTTTCTTT,CASSKQDWDMNTEAFF
TRBJ2-6,TRBD1,TRBV7-2,many,TGTGCCAGCAGCCGTCTCGGACAGGGAACTGGGGCCAACGTCCTGACTTTC,CASSRLGQGTGANVLTF
TRBJ2-7,TRBD1,TRBV7-6,.,TGTGCCAGCAGCGCCAGGGGGCTCTCCTACGAGCAGTACTTC,CASSARGLSYEQYF
TRBJ2-2,.,TRBV10-1,few,TGCGCCAGCAGTGCTTTGGGGGGCGCTCGGACCGGGGAGCTGTTTTTT,CASSALGGARTGELFF
TRBJ1-2,.,TRBV7-9,.,TGTGCCAGCAGCTTAGAGCAGGTCGCTATCTATGGCTACACCTTC,CASSLEQVAIYGYTF
TRBJ1-5,.,TRBV29-1,few,TGCAGCGCCCGGGGCAGCCTGAATCAGCCCCAGCATTTT,CSARGSLNQPQHF
TRBJ2-3,TRBD2,TRBV19,.,TGTGCCAGTAGTAACTTACTAGCGGGCACAGATACGCAGTATTTT,CASSNLLAGTDTQYF
TRBJ1-5,TRBD1,TRBV12-3/TRBV12-4,.,TGTGCCAGCAGTTTAGCCCTCGGACAGGGTTATCAGCCCCAGCATTTT,CASSLALGQGYQPQHF
TRBJ2-4,.,TRBV3-1,.,TGTGCCAGCAGCCAGGGGGGTACTCTAGCCAAAAACATTCAGTACTTC,CASSQGGTLAKNIQYF
TRBJ2-7,TRBD1,TRBV7-2,.,TGTGCCAGCAGCGTCGGGCAGGGGCAGGGGGTCTACGAGCAGTACTTC,CASSVGQGQGVYEQYF
TRBJ1-1,TRBD1,TRBV7-2,medium-sized,TGTGCCAGCAGCTTAAACAGGGGAGGGACTGAAGCTTTCTTT,CASSLNRGGTEAFF
TRBJ2-1,TRBD2,TRBV5-5,few,TGTGCCAGCAGCTTTGGGCTAGCGGGAAGTGAGCAGTTCTTC,CASSFGLAGSEQFF
TRBJ1-4,.,TRBV29-1,.,TGCAGCGTTGCGAACAGGAGAAATGAAAAACTGTTTTTT,CSVANRRNEKLFF
TRBJ2-7,.,TRBV20-1,.,TGCAGTGCCCGTGCAGCGGCTGGTGAGCAGTACTTC,CSARAAAGEQYF
TRBJ2-1,TRBD2,TRBV7-3,many,TGTGCCAGCAGCCACTCAGGGACTAGCGGGAGGGCCGGGGACAATGAGCAGTTCTTC,CASSHSGTSGRAGDNEQFF
TRBJ2-7,.,TRBV11-2,.,TGTGCCAGCAGCGCCAACCAGGAGGGGGACAGAGCCGAGCAGTACTTC,CASSANQEGDRAEQYF
TRBJ2-5,.,TRBV12-3/TRBV12-4,.,TGTGCCAGCAGCCTCTCCCCAGAGACCCAGTACTTC,CASSLSPETQYF
TRBJ2-6,.,TRBV5-1,.,TGCGCCAGCAGCTTCAACGACAACCCCATCTCTGGGGCCAACGTCCTGACTTTC,CASSFNDNPISGANVLTF
TRBJ2-1,TRBD2,TRBV7-7,.,TGTGCTGGCAGCCCGACTAGCGCTGACTCCTACAATGAGCAGTTCTTC,CAGSPTSADSYNEQFF
TRBJ1-1,.,TRBV6-1,.,TGTGCGGGGGAGCGGAACACTGAAGCTTTCTTT,CAGERNTEAFF
TRBJ2-1,.,TRBV2,.,TGTGCCAGCAGTGACCCTGCGGTGGTCCTTCCCAATGAGCAGTTCTTC,CASSDPAVVLPNEQFF
TRBJ2-1,TRBD2,TRBV6-2/TRBV6-3,.,TGTGCCAGCAGTTCTACTAGCGCGCAGTTCTTC,CASSSTSAQFF
TRBJ2-1,TRBD2,TRBV6-2/TRBV6-3,.,TGTGCCAGCAGTTACCGCCGGGGACTAGTATATGAGCAGTTCTTC,CASSYRRGLVYEQFF
TRBJ1-4,.,TRBV15,.,TGTGCCACCAGCAGTCACTCTAGCGCGGAAAAACTGTTTTTT,CATSSHSSAEKLFF
TRBJ2-7,TRBD2,TRBV5-1,.,TGCGCCAGCAGCATAGCCGGGACTAGCGGGAGTTACCTCTACGAGCAGTACTTC,CASSIAGTSGSYLYEQYF
TRBJ2-3,.,TRBV25-1,.,TGTGCCAGCAGTGAACTCGGCGGCTCCCGGCGCCCAGATACGCAGTATTTT,CASSELGGSRRPDTQYF
TRBJ2-7,.,TRBV7-8,.,TGTGCCAGCAGCTTAGCGCCCCCGGTGGGAGCGGCGCCCTACGAGCAGTACTTC,CASSLAPPVGAAPYEQYF
TRBJ1-1,.,TRBV30,.,TGTGCCTGGAGTAAAAGTACCCCGAACACTGAAGCTTTCTTT,CAWSKSTPNTEAFF
TRBJ2-5,TRBD1,TRBV13,.,TGTGCCAGCAGCAACTCTCTCCAGGGGGCTCGAGAGACCCAGTACTTC,CASSNSLQGARETQYF
TRBJ2-5,.,TRBV7-3,.,TGTGCCAGCAGCCCTTCTGGGGGAGCCCGGGAGACCCAGTACTTC,CASSPSGGARETQYF
TRBJ2-7,.,TRBV5-1,.,TGCGCCAGTAGCTCCGGGACCTTTGTGCCTTACGAGCAGTACTTC,CASSSGTFVPYEQYF
TRBJ2-7,.,TRBV9,.,TGTGCCAGCAGCGCGGGTCCCCTCGGCAGGGGGGCGAACGAGCAGTACTTC,CASSAGPLGRGANEQYF
TRBJ1-4,.,TRBV20-1,few,TGCAGTGCTAGAACTAATGAAAAACTGTTTTTT,CSARTNEKLFF
TRBJ2-7,TRBD2,TRBV20-1,.,TGCAGTGCAGGGACTAGCGGCACCTACGAGCAGTACTTC,CSAGTSGTYEQYF
TRBJ2-1,TRBD2,TRBV5-1,few,TGCGCCAGCAGCTTGGGAGCGGGAGCGTACAATGAGCAGTTCTTC,CASSLGAGAYNEQFF
TRBJ2-3,.,TRBV5-1,many,TGCGCCAGCAGCTTGGAGGGAGTCGATACGCAGTATTTT,CASSLEGVDTQYF
TRBJ2-1,TRBD2,TRBV24-1,.,TGTGCCACCAGTGACGCCGGACTAGCGGGAGGGCCCTACAATGAGCAGTTCTTC,CATSDAGLAGGPYNEQFF
TRBJ2-7,.,TRBV3-1,.,TGTGCCAGCAGCCAATTCGGGGGTGTGGGGCCCTCCTACGAGCAGTACTTC,CASSQFGGVGPSYEQYF
TRBJ1-2,.,TRBV27,.,TGTGCCAGCACCCCGGGTAGACCGGGCTATGGCTACACCTTC,CASTPGRPGYGYTF
TRBJ2-5,.,TRBV24-1,.,TGTGCCACCAGTGATCGTGTCCGGGGAGAGACCCAGTACTTC,CATSDRVRGETQYF
TRBJ2-7,.,TRBV7-2,few,TGTGCCAGCAGCGTAAATACCGACGAGCAGTACTTC,CASSVNTDEQYF
TRBJ2-3,TRBD2,TRBV20-1,.,TGCAGTGCTAGAACTAGCGGGAAAGCCACAGATACGCAGTATTTT,CSARTSGKATDTQYF
TRBJ1-4,.,TRBV14,.,TGTGCCAGCAGCCTTCGAGGACCTTTTGCAACTAATGAAAAACTGTTTTTT,CASSLRGPFATNEKLFF
TRBJ2-7,.,TRBV11-2,large,TGTGCCAGCAGCTTAGGCAGCCCCTACGAGCAGTACTTC,CASSLGSPYEQYF
TRBJ2-2,.,TRBV25-1,many,TGTGCCAGCAGTGCATCCGGGGAGCTGTTTTTT,CASSASGELFF
TRBJ2-1,TRBD2,TRBV20-1,many,TGCAGTGCTAGAGACGGCGGGAGAAGTAGCAATGAGCAGTTCTTC,CSARDGGRSSNEQFF
TRBJ2-3,.,TRBV5-1,few,TGCGCCAGCAGCTCCCTCGGGACCCTTAGCACAGATACGCAGTATTTT,CASSSLGTLSTDTQYF
TRBJ2-1,.,TRBV9,.,TGTGCCAGCAGCGTTTCAGGCGGGACTCACAATGAGCAGTTCTTC,CASSVSGGTHNEQFF